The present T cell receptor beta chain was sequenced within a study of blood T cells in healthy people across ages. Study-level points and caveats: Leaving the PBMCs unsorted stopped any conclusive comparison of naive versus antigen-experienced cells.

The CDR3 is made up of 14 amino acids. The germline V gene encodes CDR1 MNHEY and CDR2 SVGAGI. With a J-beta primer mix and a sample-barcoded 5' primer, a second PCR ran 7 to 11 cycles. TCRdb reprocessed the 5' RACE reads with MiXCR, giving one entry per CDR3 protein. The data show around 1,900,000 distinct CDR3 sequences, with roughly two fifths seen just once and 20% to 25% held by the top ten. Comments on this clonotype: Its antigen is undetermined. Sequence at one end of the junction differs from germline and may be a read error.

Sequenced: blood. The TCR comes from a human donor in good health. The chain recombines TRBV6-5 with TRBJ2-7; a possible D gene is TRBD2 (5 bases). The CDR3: CASSYSEDYYEQYF. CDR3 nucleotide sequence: TGTGCCAGTAGTTACTCGGAGGATTACTACGAGCAGTACTTC.